The following is a T cell receptor beta chain sequence with its context. TCRdb's copy holds only in-frame clones and misses some; the assay was immunoSEQ multiplex PCR. The sample has tens of thousands of clones, 70% to 90% seen once. Germline lookup yields CDR1 MGHRA and CDR2 YSYEKL. Trimming shortened V by 1 base and J by 0 bases, and 12 bases separated the two germline ends. The CDR3 extends over 17 amino acids. This specimen belongs to a study of OX40 agonist ivuxolimab in advanced cancers. Across the whole study: Past anti-PD-1, anti-PD-L1 or anti-CTLA-4 therapy was accepted, and roughly 40% had received some.

Systemic immunosuppression or a history of autoimmune disease excluded patients. Blood specimens came from baseline, cycle 4 day 1, and cycle 7 day 1. The TCR sequence derives from an adult with an advanced solid tumor such as melanoma, head and neck, liver or kidney cancer. V gene TRBV4-1 combines with J gene TRBJ2-2; weak D call: TRBD1 (5 bases). The sequencing used CD4+ or CD8+ T cells sorted from blood, collected in a trial of the OX40 agonist ivuxolimab. The CDR3 DNA follows: TGCGCCAGCAGCCAAGCATTGGGCAGGGCGAACACCGGGGAGCTGTTTTTT. It codes for CASSQALGRANTGELFF.